The 25 T cell receptor beta chains given below trace back to one sample, sequenced in a study of PD-L1 blockade in urothelial cancer. Generated by immunoSEQ multiplex PCR, the TCRdb table keeps only in-frame clones and is missing some. The data hold approximately 100,000 clones, with 89% observed a single time. Sample time point: pretreatment peripheral blood. This sample comprised PBMCs, obtained around atezolizumab (anti-PD-L1) treatment. The receptors shown here come from a woman aged 80 or older with urothelial cancer.

The genes are TRBV9 and TRBJ2-7, with TRBD1 matching 9 bases. Germline assignment: CDR1 SGDLS and CDR2 YYNGEE. The junction had 4 bases not matched to a gene; V was cut back by 3 bases and J by 3 bases. The CDR3 extends over 14 amino acids. CDR3 in amino acids: CASSATGQGYEQYF. CDR3 bases: TGTGCCAGCAGCGCTACGGGACAGGGCTACGAGCAGTACTTC.

V usage is TRBV30 and J usage is TRBJ1-3, with a possible D match to TRBD1 (5 bases). This CDR3 has 13 residues. CDR1 is GTSNPN, CDR2 SVGIG, per germline (reference sequence). Trimming took off 3 bases at V and 8 bases at J, with 14 bases between the two ends. The CDR3 reads CAWRWQGGHTIYF. CDR3 DNA: TGTGCCTGGAGATGGCAGGGAGGTCACACCATATATTTT.

In this sample, this clone turned up once. This sequence joins TRBV9 and TRBJ2-1, with TRBD2 identical over 8 bases. Germline CDR1 reads SGDLS; CDR2 reads YYNGEE. CDR3 length: 17 amino acids. V lost 4 bases and J lost 0; bases outside the gene matches: 9. CDR3 region: CASSKTSGESSYNEQFF. For the CDR3, the DNA is TGTGCCAGCAGCAAAACTAGCGGAGAGAGCTCCTACAATGAGCAGTTCTTC.

The CDR3 protein is CASSESPGQGTEAFF. CDR3 sequence (DNA): TGCGCCAGCAGTGAGTCTCCAGGACAGGGCACTGAAGCTTTCTTT. V gene TRBV10-2 combines with J gene TRBJ1-1; 8 positions match TRBD1. Germline V gene data show CDR1 as WSHSY and CDR2 as SAAADI. The CDR3 loop spans 15 amino acids. The V and J ends lost 0 bases and 4 bases, in that order; junction bases with no gene match: 4.

The chain employs TRBV27 and TRBJ1-5; the D gene is possibly TRBD1 (6 bases). Trimming removed 3 bases from V and 3 bases from J, with 12 bases in between. CDR3 length equals 15 residues. Looked up from germline, CDR1 is MNHEY and CDR2 is SMNVEV (reference sequence). The DNA of the CDR3 is TGTGCCAGCAGTTTGGGAGGGACACCCAATCAGCCCCAGCATTTT. Encoded protein: CASSLGGTPNQPQHF.

V usage is TRBV27 and J usage is TRBJ2-1, with unresolved D. V shed 2 bases and J shed 4 bases, with 15 bases lying between them. The V gene's germline CDR1 is MNHEY and CDR2 SMNVEV (reference sequence). CDR3 size: 16 residues. The CDR3 coding sequence is TGTGCCAGCAGTTTACAGTCCCAGATAGCTTACAATGAGCAGTTCTTC. This encodes CASSLQSQIAYNEQFF.

The gene calls are TRBV6-5 and TRBJ1-2; TRBD1 agrees at 8 bases. V shed 5 bases and J 4 bases; nucleotides not matched to a gene: 6. There are 14 residues in the CDR3. Germline CDR1 reads MNHEY; CDR2 reads SVGAGI. The CDR3, as DNA: TGTGCCAGCAGTAACACCGGGACAGGCTATGGCTACACCTTC. Protein product: CASSNTGTGYGYTF.

This clone was picked up a small number of times. The chain joins TRBV18 to TRBJ2-7; D is uncertain. V lost 3 bases and J 3 bases, leaving 12 bases between the germline ends. The CDR3 contains 14 residues. Germline V lookup: CDR1 KGHSH, CDR2 LQKENI. The CDR3 nucleotides are TGTGCCAGCTCACCGAGTCCTATAGTCTACGAGCAGTACTTC. Residues: CASSPSPIVYEQYF.

V and J are TRBV27 and TRBJ2-3; 8 nucleotides agree with TRBD2. The J segment lost 9 bases and the V segment lost 1 base, leaving 6 bases of the junction unmatched. Germline CDR1 and CDR2: MNHEY and SMNVEV (reference sequence). The CDR3 length is 14 residues. CDR3 in amino acids: CASSLLGERETQYF. As DNA, the CDR3 is TGTGCCAGCAGTTTATTGGGCGAGCGGGAGACGCAGTATTTT.

The V and J genes are TRBV18 and TRBJ1-3; weak D call: TRBD1 (5 bases). The CDR3 has 13 residues. Per germline, CDR1 KGHSH and CDR2 LQKENI. V was shortened by 3 bases and J by 8 bases, with 11 bases between the two germline ends. The CDR3 DNA sequence: TGTGCCAGCTCACCTGGGTCGGGGGACACCATATATTTT. It encodes CASSPGSGDTIYF.

This clone was detected only once. The chain uses TRBV12-5 and TRBJ2-5, with TRBD2 as a possible D gene (6 bases). CDR3 length: 15 residues. Per germline, CDR1 LGHNT and CDR2 FRNRAP. Between the trimmed V and J ends, which lost 1 base and 4 bases, there was a span of 13 bases. CDR3 in amino acids: CASGLAGVRGETQYF. The DNA of the CDR3 is TGTGCTAGTGGTTTGGCGGGAGTTCGGGGAGAGACCCAGTACTTC.

The chain joins TRBV7-9 to TRBJ2-2; 8 bases are shared with TRBD2. CDR1 SEHNR and CDR2 FQNEAQ come from the germline V gene (reference sequence). The CDR3 consists of 15 residues. J lost 1 base, V lost 5 bases, and 3 bases had no gene match. This chain's CDR3 is CASSRTSRNTGELFF. DNA for the CDR3: TGTGCCAGCAGCCGGACTAGCAGGAACACCGGGGAGCTGTTTTTT.

This clone came up once. The chain recombines TRBV9 with TRBJ1-1; maybe TRBD1 (5 bases). Germline CDR1 and CDR2: SGDLS and YYNGEE. This CDR3 spans 15 amino acids. The V gene lost 4 bases and the J gene lost 0 bases, with 13 bases spanning the gap. The CDR3 spells CASSPRQSMNTEAFF. The CDR3 DNA reads TGTGCCAGCAGCCCCCGACAGAGCATGAACACTGAAGCTTTCTTT.

The genes are TRBV7-9 and TRBJ1-5; 11 positions match TRBD1. V was clipped by 5 bases and J by 7 bases; unmatched bases: 16. Germline V lookup: CDR1 SEHNR, CDR2 FQNEAQ (reference sequence). The CDR3 sequence is 18 residues long. CDR3 region: CASSQEVGQGDFRQPQHF. CDR3 bases: TGTGCCAGCAGCCAAGAGGTGGGACAGGGGGATTTTCGCCAGCCCCAGCATTTT.

The V gene is TRBV11-2, the J gene TRBJ1-1; D is perhaps TRBD1 (5 bases). The V end was cut by 6 bases, the J end by 2 bases, with 28 bases between. CDR3 length: 19 residues. In germline, CDR1 is SGHAT, CDR2 FQNNGV. The CDR3 coding sequence is TGTGCCAGCAGACTTACTATTGGACAAGCCCGTTTAATAAACACTGAAGCTTTCTTT. It translates to CASRLTIGQARLINTEAFF.

J is TRBJ1-3 and V is TRBV28, with a tentative D call TRBD1 (6 bases). Trimming cost V 5 bases and J 0 bases, with 17 bases left between them. CDR1 and CDR2 (germline): MDHEN, SYDVKM. The CDR3 runs to 17 residues. The CDR3 region is CASSHKQGYFSGNTIYF. The CDR3 DNA reads as TGTGCCAGCAGTCACAAACAGGGCTACTTCTCTGGAAACACCATATATTTT.

Only one count was recorded for this clone. The chain recombines TRBV2 with TRBJ1-3, with 7 bases that match TRBD1. V shed 7 bases and J 8 bases; nucleotides not matched to a gene: 8. Germline CDR1 is SNHLY and CDR2 is FYNNEI. This CDR3 is 13 amino acids long. The CDR3 protein is CASKEGAIDTIYF. The CDR3 DNA reads TGTGCCAGCAAGGAGGGGGCTATAGACACCATATATTTT.

This rearrangement joins TRBV9 to TRBJ1-4; tentative D call: TRBD1 (5 bases). This CDR3 spans 14 amino acids. V shed 0 bases and J shed 8 bases, with 11 bases lying between them. CDR1 SGDLS and CDR2 YYNGEE come from the germline V gene. The CDR3 DNA sequence: TGTGCCAGCAGCGTAGGGGGGGTTGGCGAAAAACTGTTTTTT. Its translation: CASSVGGVGEKLFF.

This chain uses TRBV28 with TRBJ1-5; 9 bases are shared with TRBD1. V was clipped by 5 bases and J by 2 bases; unmatched bases: 10. CDR3 length: 17 amino acids. The germline V gene has CDR1 MDHEN and CDR2 SYDVKM. The CDR3 sequence is CASSPSGTGIGNQPQHF. The CDR3 region has the DNA TGTGCCAGCAGTCCCTCAGGGACAGGGATCGGCAATCAGCCCCAGCATTTT.

The CDR3 DNA is TGCGCCAGCAGCTTGGAATTCGGACAGGGGGCCTACGAGCAGTACTTC. This encodes CASSLEFGQGAYEQYF. The rearrangement uses TRBV5-1 and TRBJ2-7, with TRBD1 matching over 10 bases. This CDR3 comprises 16 residues. Germline values: CDR1 SGHRS, CDR2 YFSETQ. Trimming removed 0 bases from V and 2 bases from J; junction bases left unmatched: 5. Based on the CDR3 plus reference TRBV5-1 and TRBJ2-7, the full variable domain is KAGVTQTPRYLIKTRGQQVTLSCSPISGHRSVSWYQQTPGQGLQFLFEYFSETQRNKGNFPGRFSGRQFSNSRSEMNVSTLELGDSALYLCASSLEFGQGAYEQYFGPGTRLTVT.

This sequence joins TRBV19 and TRBJ1-1; 7 nucleotides align to TRBD1. J gave up 1 base and V 5 bases, and 10 bases lay outside the gene matches. The germline V gene has CDR1 LNHDA and CDR2 SQIVND (reference sequence). The CDR3 has 16 amino acids. CDR3 protein: CASSFSQGRRNTEAFF. CDR3 in DNA: TGTGCCAGTAGTTTTTCACAGGGGAGACGGAACACTGAAGCTTTCTTT.

This chain joins TRBV18 and TRBJ1-1, with 8 positions matching TRBD1. The V gene end was trimmed by 6 bases and the J gene end by 3 bases; junction bases not matched to a gene: 6. The CDR3 has 14 residues. Per germline, CDR1 KGHSH and CDR2 LQKENI. Here the CDR3 DNA reads TGTGCCAGCTCGTACAGGGGGATTTACACTGAAGCTTTCTTT. This codes for CASSYRGIYTEAFF.

This chain connects TRBV5-6 to TRBJ1-2; 8 nucleotides agree with TRBD1. The CDR3 is 13 residues long. Germline V gene sequence: CDR1 SGHDT, CDR2 YYEEEE. J gave up 8 bases and V 3 bases, and 6 bases lay outside the gene matches. For the CDR3, the DNA is TGTGCCAGCAGCTCAGGACAGGGCAAAGGCTACACCTTC. Encoded protein: CASSSGQGKGYTF. Full variable domain (missing parts from reference TRBV5-6 and TRBJ1-2): DAGVTQSPTHLIKTRGQQVTLRCSPKSGHDTVSWYQQALGQGPQFIFQYYEEEERQRGNFPDRFSGHQFPNYSSELNVNALLLGDSALYLCASSSGQGKGYTFGSGTRLTVV.

V usage is TRBV5-1 and J usage is TRBJ2-1; TRBD2 aligns across 11 bases. Trimming at V came to 3 bases and at J to 7 bases, leaving 6 bases not matched to a gene. CDR1 is SGHRS and CDR2 is YFSETQ in the germline V gene. The CDR3 contains 15 residues. CDR3 amino acids: CASSSGLAGGNEQFF. The DNA for the CDR3 is TGCGCCAGCAGCTCCGGACTAGCGGGCGGGAATGAGCAGTTCTTC.

This clone appeared a single time. J is TRBJ1-4 and V is TRBV5-1; TRBD1 matches at 7 bases. Per germline, CDR1 SGHRS and CDR2 YFSETQ. The CDR3 is 14 residues long. V shed 2 bases and J 3 bases; nucleotides not matched to a gene: 1. CDR3 DNA sequence: TGCGCCAGCAGCTTACAGGGGTCTAATGAAAAACTGTTTTTT. The encoded protein is CASSLQGSNEKLFF.